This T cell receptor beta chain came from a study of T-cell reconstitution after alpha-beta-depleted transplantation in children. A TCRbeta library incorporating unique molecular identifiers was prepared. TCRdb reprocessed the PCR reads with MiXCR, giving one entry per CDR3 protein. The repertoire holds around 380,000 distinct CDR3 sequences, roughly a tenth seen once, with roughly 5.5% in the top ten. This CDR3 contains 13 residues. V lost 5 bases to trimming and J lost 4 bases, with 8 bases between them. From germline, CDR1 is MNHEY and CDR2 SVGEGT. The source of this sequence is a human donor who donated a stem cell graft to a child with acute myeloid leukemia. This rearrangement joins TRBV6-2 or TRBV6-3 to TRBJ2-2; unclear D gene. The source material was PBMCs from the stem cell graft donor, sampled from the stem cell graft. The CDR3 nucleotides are TGTGCCAGCAGTACCAGTTCCACCGGGGAGCTGTTTTTT. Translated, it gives CASSTSSTGELFF.